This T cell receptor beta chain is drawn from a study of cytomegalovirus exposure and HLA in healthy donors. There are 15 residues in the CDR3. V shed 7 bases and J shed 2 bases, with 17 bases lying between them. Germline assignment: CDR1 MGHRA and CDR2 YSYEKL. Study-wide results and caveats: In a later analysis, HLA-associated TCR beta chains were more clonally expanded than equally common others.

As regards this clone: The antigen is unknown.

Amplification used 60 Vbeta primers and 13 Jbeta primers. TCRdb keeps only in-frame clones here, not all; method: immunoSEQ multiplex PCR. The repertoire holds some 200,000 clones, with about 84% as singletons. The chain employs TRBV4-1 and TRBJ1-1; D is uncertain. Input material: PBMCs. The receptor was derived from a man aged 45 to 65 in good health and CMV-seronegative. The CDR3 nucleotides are TGCGCCAGCACCCTATCGAGCCAGGCTAACACTGAAGCTTTCTTT. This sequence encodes CASTLSSQANTEAFF.